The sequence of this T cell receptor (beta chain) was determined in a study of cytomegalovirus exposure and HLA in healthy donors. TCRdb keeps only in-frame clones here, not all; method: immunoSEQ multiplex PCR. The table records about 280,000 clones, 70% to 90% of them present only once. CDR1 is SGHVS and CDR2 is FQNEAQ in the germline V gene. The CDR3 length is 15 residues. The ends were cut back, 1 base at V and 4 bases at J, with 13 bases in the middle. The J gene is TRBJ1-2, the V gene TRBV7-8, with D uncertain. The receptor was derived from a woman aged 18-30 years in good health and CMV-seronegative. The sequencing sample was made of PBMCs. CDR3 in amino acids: CASSLDAGKRYGYTF. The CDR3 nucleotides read TGTGCCAGCAGCTTAGATGCGGGGAAGCGCTATGGCTACACCTTC.